Below are 24 T cell receptor beta chains sequenced from a single sample in a study of shared clonotypes between healthy human individuals. Data came from immunoSEQ multiplex PCR; TCRdb stores just in-frame clones and leaves some out. Here the sample spans about 490,000 clones, approximately 84% being singletons. The sequencing sample was made of PBMCs. The receptors stem from a woman aged 40 to 50 in good health. Some clones in this sample may be carry-over from other donors' samples.

V usage is TRBV29-1 and J usage is TRBJ2-5; 11 nucleotides line up with TRBD2. V gave up 6 bases and J gave up 4 bases; unmatched junction bases: 10. This CDR3 has 15 residues. CDR1 and CDR2 from the germline V gene are SQVTM and ANQGSEA. CDR3 loop: CSVPLTSGRGETQYF. The DNA of the CDR3 is TGCAGCGTCCCCCTTACTAGCGGGAGAGGAGAGACCCAGTACTTC. The full variable domain, completed using reference TRBV29-1 and TRBJ2-5, is SAVISQKPSRDICQRGTSLTIQCQVDSQVTMMFWYRQQPGQSLTLIATANQGSEATYESGFVIDKFPISRPNLTFSTLTVSNMSPEDSSIYLCSVPLTSGRGETQYFGPGTRLLVL.

In DNA, the CDR3 is TGTGCCAGCAGTTACTCGACAGGGGAGCACTATGGCTACACCTTC. Encoded protein: CASSYSTGEHYGYTF. This chain uses TRBV6-5 with TRBJ1-2, with 8 positions matching TRBD1. The germline V gene has CDR1 MNHEY and CDR2 SVGAGI. Losses at the gene ends were 0 bases for V and 3 bases for J; bases not matched to a gene: 3. The CDR3 runs 15 residues.

CDR3 sequence: CASSLGVGAGELFF. The CDR3 coding sequence is TGTGCCAGCAGCTTAGGCGTTGGGGCCGGGGAGCTGTTTTTT. The chain links TRBV7-3 to TRBJ2-2; D unresolved. The CDR3 contains 14 residues. Germline assignment: CDR1 SGHTA and CDR2 FQGTGA. Trimming left V 2 bases short and J 6 bases short, with 10 bases between.

The chain joins TRBV30 to TRBJ2-3, with 10 bases matching TRBD2. Unmatched junction bases numbered 15, after V lost 3 bases and J lost 0 bases. Germline loops: CDR1 GTSNPN, CDR2 SVGIG (reference sequence). This CDR3 contains 19 residues. DNA for the CDR3: TGTGCCTGGAGGCTGGGACCAGCGGGAGGGCCTGCTAGCACAGATACGCAGTATTTT. Its translation: CAWRLGPAGGPASTDTQYF.

To note about this clone: Given a far larger clone just one base away, this is likely a sequencing read error. The identical CDR3 is also encoded by other nucleotide sequences in the sample. The CDR3 sequence is CASSSGTSALF. The CDR3 nucleotides read TGTGCCAGCAGTTCCGGGACTAGCGCACTCTTC. The chain employs TRBV2 and TRBJ2-1; 10 bases are shared with TRBD2. This CDR3 is built from 11 residues. In germline, CDR1 is SNHLY, CDR2 FYNNEI.

A single count supports this clone. Compared with germline, one end of the junction differs, possibly owing to a read error. The chain recombines TRBV7-7 with TRBJ2-5, with 13 bases lining up with TRBD2. The germline V gene has CDR1 SSHAT and CDR2 FNYEAQ (reference sequence). The CDR3 runs 16 residues. CDR3 loop: CASSLAGTSGKGTQYF. The DNA for the CDR3 is TGTGCTAGCAGCTTAGCGGGGACTAGCGGGAAGGGGACCCAGTACTTC.

This chain links TRBV30 with TRBJ2-7; 9 nucleotides agree with TRBD2. V lost 2 bases and J lost 2; bases outside the gene matches: 7. CDR3 size: 15 residues. Germline V CDR1 and CDR2: GTSNPN, SVGIG (reference sequence). The chain's CDR3 is CAWSRSASGAYEQYF. The CDR3 DNA reads as TGTGCCTGGAGTCGGTCGGCTAGCGGGGCCTACGAGCAGTACTTC.

A few counts support this clone. As DNA, the CDR3 is TGTGCCAGCAGCTTAGGTACAGGGGGACGAGAAAAACTGTTTTTT. This translates into CASSLGTGGREKLFF. The chain carries TRBV11-2 and TRBJ1-4, with 8 bases lining up with TRBD1. Germline V lookup: CDR1 SGHAT, CDR2 FQNNGV. The CDR3 runs 15 residues. Losses at the gene ends were 1 base for V and 8 bases for J; bases not matched to a gene: 6.

This clone has more than one count but fewer than ten. The chain links TRBV6-1 to TRBJ1-5; 9 nucleotides match TRBD1. V gave up 5 bases and J gave up 2 bases; unmatched junction bases: 4. There are 15 residues in the CDR3. CDR1 and CDR2 (germline): MNHNS, SASEGT. The CDR3 DNA reads TGTGCCAGCAGTTTAGGGACAGGGCGCAATCAGCCCCAGCATTTT. As protein: CASSLGTGRNQPQHF.

In nucleotides, the CDR3 is TGTGCCAGCAGCGCCCGGGACAGCTACGAGCAGTACTTC. Translation: CASSARDSYEQYF. V and J are TRBV7-9 and TRBJ2-7, with 7 bases aligning to TRBD1. Germline CDR1 reads SEHNR; CDR2 reads FQNEAQ (reference sequence). The trim removed 5 bases at V and 3 bases at J, leaving 4 bases unmatched. The CDR3 contains 13 residues.

This chain connects TRBV6-1 to TRBJ2-7, with 8 bases that match TRBD1. The CDR3 runs 14 residues. V trimming: 2 bases; J trimming: 3 bases; junction bases outside the gene matches: 3. Germline lookup yields CDR1 MNHNS and CDR2 SASEGT. Written as DNA, the CDR3 is TGTGCCAGCAGTGAAATTGGACAGGGCTACGAGCAGTACTTC. Translated, it gives CASSEIGQGYEQYF.

A remark on this clone: Since a far larger clone is one base different, this is likely a read error. This chain uses TRBV14 with TRBJ2-7, with 7 nucleotides matching TRBD2. The length of the CDR3 is 19 residues. Trimming cost V 1 base and J 0 bases; bases outside gene matches: 15. The germline CDR1 and CDR2 sequences are SGHDN and FVKESK. The CDR3 here is CASSQGAPYDGGSSYEQYF. The CDR3 DNA sequence: TGTGCCAGCAGCCAAGGGGCCCCCTATGACGGGGGGAGCTCCTACGAGCAGTACTTC.

As for this clone: A far larger clone is just one base off, so this is likely a read error. The rearrangement joins TRBV5-1 to TRBJ2-6; D is possibly TRBD1 (5 bases). The germline V gene has CDR1 SGHRS and CDR2 YFSETQ. The CDR3 has 14 residues. The CDR3 reads CASSSSSGANVPTF. In nucleotides, the CDR3 is TGCGCCAGCAGCTCGAGCTCTGGGGCCAACGTCCCGACTTTC. Based on the CDR3 plus reference TRBV5-1 and TRBJ2-6, the full variable domain is KAGVTQTPRYLIKTRGQQVTLSCSPISGHRSVSWYQQTPGQGLQFLFEYFSETQRNKGNFPGRFSGRQFSNSRSEMNVSTLELGDSALYLCASSSSSGANVPTFGAGSRLTVL.

This clone showed up many times. The same CDR3 also results from other DNA sequences found in this sample. The chain joins TRBV6-6 to TRBJ2-1; 11 bases map to TRBD1. The CDR3 spans 15 residues. Germline-derived CDR1 and CDR2 are MNHNY and SVGAGI (reference sequence). V lost 2 bases to trimming and J lost 6 bases; unmatched junction nucleotides: 3. For the CDR3, the DNA is TGTGCCAGCAGTTACCAGGGACAGGGGGTCAATGAGCAGTTCTTC. Amino acids: CASSYQGQGVNEQFF.

The chain links TRBV4-3 to TRBJ2-3, with D perhaps TRBD2 (6 bases). Deletions cut 4 bases from V and 1 base from J, with 15 bases between. The CDR3 consists of 16 residues. CDR1 LGHNA and CDR2 YSLEER come from the germline V gene. The CDR3 region has the DNA TGCGCCAGCAGCCTCCGGGACTCCCCCGGCACAGATACGCAGTATTTT. Translated: CASSLRDSPGTDTQYF.

The chain carries TRBV6-1 and TRBJ2-1; 7 bases line up with TRBD2. There are 13 residues in the CDR3. Germline CDR1 MNHNS, CDR2 SASEGT. J gave up 5 bases and V 7 bases, and 5 bases lay outside the gene matches. CDR3 DNA sequence: TGTGCCAGCATTCTGACTAGCAACAATGAGCAGTTCTTC. Its protein is CASILTSNNEQFF.

This clone was detected only once. The chain couples TRBV4-2 to TRBJ1-2; TRBD1 might be the D (6 bases). The germline V gene has CDR1 LGHNA and CDR2 YNFKEQ. The CDR3 is 15 amino acids. Trimming left V 0 bases short and J 8 bases short, with 16 bases between. Written as DNA, the CDR3 is TGTGCCAGCAGCCAAGATCCCGGCAGGGGCGAAGGCTACACCTTC. Translating gives CASSQDPGRGEGYTF.

Only a few counts were recorded for this clone. The rearrangement joins TRBV4-1 to TRBJ2-1, with 11 bases aligning to TRBD2. The V and J ends lost 8 bases and 3 bases, in that order; junction bases with no gene match: 9. The CDR3 consists of 16 residues. Germline lookup yields CDR1 MGHRA and CDR2 YSYEKL. DNA of the CDR3: TGCGCCAGCGGAACTAGCGGGGGTACAATCTACAATGAGCAGTTCTTC. Translation: CASGTSGGTIYNEQFF.

On this clone itself: One junction end disagrees with the germline gene, perhaps due to a read error. The V and J genes are TRBV2 and TRBJ2-3; 9 nucleotides align to TRBD2. The CDR3 extends over 15 amino acids. Germline loops: CDR1 SNHLY, CDR2 FYNNEI. For the CDR3, the DNA is TGTGCCAGCAGTGTGATTAGCGGGAGCACGGATACGCAGTATTTT. It codes for CASSVISGSTDTQYF.

This chain uses TRBV28 with TRBJ2-3, with TRBD2 as a possible D gene (5 bases). Germline CDR1 and CDR2: MDHEN and SYDVKM. CDR3 length equals 15 residues. Between the trimmed V and J ends, which lost 5 bases and 0 bases, there was a span of 12 bases. Here the CDR3 reads CASSPTGLSTDTQYF. CDR3 nucleotides: TGTGCCAGCAGTCCCACCGGACTTAGCACAGATACGCAGTATTTT.

The chain links TRBV15 to TRBJ2-3, with D perhaps matching TRBD1 (6 bases). CDR1 LNHNV and CDR2 YYDKDF come from the germline V gene (reference sequence). Trimming took 5 bases from V and 4 from J, leaving 19 bases between them. This CDR3 is built from 16 residues. The CDR3 sequence: CATSGGTGSGPDTQYF. Written as DNA, the CDR3 is TGTGCCACCAGCGGAGGAACAGGGTCGGGCCCAGATACGCAGTATTTT. Based on the CDR3 plus reference TRBV15 and TRBJ2-3, the full variable domain is DAMVIQNPRYQVTQFGKPVTLSCSQTLNHNVMYWYQQKSSQAPKLLFHYYDKDFNNEADTPDNFQSRRPNTSFCFLDIRSPGLGDTAMYLCATSGGTGSGPDTQYFGPGTRLTVL.

A single count supports this clone. This sequence joins TRBV7-3 and TRBJ2-1; no firm D call. The CDR3 has 12 residues. The germline V gene encodes CDR1 SGHTA and CDR2 FQGTGA. Trimming cost V 8 bases and J 15 bases, with 20 bases left between them. The DNA for the CDR3 is TGTGCCAGCCGCCCGATTCCGGGTAACTGGTTCTTC. Its translation is CASRPIPGNWFF.

In its sample, this clone was seen a few times. The V and J genes are TRBV28 and TRBJ1-2, with D maybe TRBD1 (5 bases). CDR3 length equals 15 residues. V was pared by 2 bases and J by 8 bases, with 18 bases between. CDR1 and CDR2 (germline): MDHEN, SYDVKM. The CDR3 DNA sequence: TGTGCCAGCAGTTTAGGGCAGGGCCTGGCGGAGGGCTACACCTTC. It encodes CASSLGQGLAEGYTF.

This clone was recorded at least ten times. The V call is TRBV28, the J call TRBJ2-3, with D possibly being TRBD1 or TRBD2 (6 bases each). The CDR3 runs to 15 residues. CDR1 and CDR2 from the germline V gene are MDHEN and SYDVKM. V dropped 10 bases and J dropped 0 bases, with 17 bases sitting between them. The CDR3 spells CANSRGVTSTDTQYF. The CDR3 nucleotides read TGTGCCAATTCAAGGGGGGTTACTAGCACAGATACGCAGTATTTT.